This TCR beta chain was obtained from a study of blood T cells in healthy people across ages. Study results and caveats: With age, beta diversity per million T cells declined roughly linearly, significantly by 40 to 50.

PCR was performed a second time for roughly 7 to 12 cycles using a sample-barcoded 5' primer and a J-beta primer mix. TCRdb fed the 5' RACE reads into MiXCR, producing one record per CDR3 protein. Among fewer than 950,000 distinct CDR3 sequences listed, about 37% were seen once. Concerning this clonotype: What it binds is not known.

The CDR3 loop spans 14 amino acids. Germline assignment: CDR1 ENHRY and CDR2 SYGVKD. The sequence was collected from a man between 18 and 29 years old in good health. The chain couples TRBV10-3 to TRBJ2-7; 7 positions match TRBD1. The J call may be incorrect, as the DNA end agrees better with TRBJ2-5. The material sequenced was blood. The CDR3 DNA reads TGTGCCATCAGTAGTTTACAGGGGCTACAGACCCAGTACTTC. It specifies CAISSLQGLQTQYF.